The source of this T cell receptor beta chain is a study of blood T cell repertoires in COVID-19. Study in general: The cDNA or gDNA used as material had been derived from T cells, B-cell-depleted T cells, or PBMCs.

Researchers sorted participants into cohorts using their self-reported clinical history. Two negative PCRs, clearance, or symptom resolution characterized the recovered Cohort 3 donors. Germline lookup yields CDR1 SGDLS and CDR2 YYNGEE. The CDR3 extends over 14 amino acids. Trimming stripped 0 bases from V and 3 bases from J, with 10 bases between. Assay: immunoSEQ multiplex PCR; the TCRdb copy retains only in-frame clones and omits some. In the table there are about 180,000 clones, around 73% of which are singletons. The rearrangement joins TRBV9 to TRBJ2-7, with a weak D call TRBD2 (5 bases). The sample taken for sequencing was PBMCs or T cells enriched from blood (not recorded which). This receptor was identified in a woman aged 50 to 65 who had recovered from COVID-19. As DNA, the CDR3 is TGTGCCAGCAGCGTAGGGGTGGGAGTCTACGAGCAGTACTTC. Its translation is CASSVGVGVYEQYF.